This TCR beta chain derives from a study of CD8+CD57+ T cells in acquired aplastic anemia (dated 2018 in TCRdb). For context, the study as a whole: A mean of roughly 2.9 ug of DNA, ranging from roughly 0.2 to 27.4 ug, was extracted from sorted CD4+ and CD8+ cells. A CD8+CD57+ expansion meant a frequency higher than the mean frequency seen in healthy subjects.

Study-level results and caveats: Twenty-nine CD8+ CDR3 sequences were found to be shared between patients and controls, but these sequences appeared to be highly expressed in patients and within the immunodominant clones of the patients. Between patients and healthy controls, no significant difference in CD8+ Simpson's diversity was found (P=0.060).

Genomic DNA served as template for TCR beta VDJ combination and CDR3 sequence profiling. An Illumina HiSeq 2000 was the platform used for TCR repertoire sequencing. In the original analysis: Repertoires were assessed using TRBV/TRBJ rearrangement plots, CDR3 size and DJ length profiles, and Simpson's diversity index. Whichever DNA sequence was most abundant in the deep sequencing data was defined as the immunodominant clone. CDR3 amino acid sequences were checked for sharing across subjects and were also compared against the VDJdb database and published repertoires. TCRdb reran the public reads through fastp at Q25 and MiXCR, keeping productive beta chains. Rows matching on CDR3 protein sequence are summarized as one entry with the most common DNA and genes. In this record, the V and J calls reflect TCRdb's handling and not the investigators' own analysis. Counted in this sample were about 150,000 distinct CDR3 sequences; roughly 48% of them appeared once. 25% to 40% of the sample goes to the ten largest clones.

The patients picked for sequencing were ones in whom flow cytometry had shown an expansion of CD8+CD57+ cells. Every patient had a diagnosis of severe acquired aplastic anemia based on International Study of Aplastic Anemia and Agranulocytosis and Camitta criteria. Patients had received no therapy at the time of blood sampling. In the study, sorted CD4+ and CD8+ blood T cells from patients with severe aplastic anemia and from healthy subjects underwent deep sequencing of TCR repertoires. Patients were enrolled in the USA under clinicaltrials.gov protocols 00001620, 01623167, 00001397, 00071045, 00081523 and 00961064. Ficoll-Paque density gradient centrifugation was used to isolate peripheral blood mononuclear cells. CD4+ and CD8+ T cells were sorted by FACS or magnetic beads before DNA extraction. Its CDR3 holds 12 amino acids, cysteine through phenylalanine. Left in the record is the CDR3 DNA by itself, 36 bases read in frame from the first base. V was cut back by 5 bases and J by 5 bases, leaving a gap of 7 bases between them. CDR1 and CDR2 are drawn from the germline V gene: ENHRY, SYGVKD.

This clonotype turned up a few times. This clone's antigen is unknown. Within one base of it there is no much larger clone, and no base qualities were kept. This sequence originates from a human donor with aplastic anemia. Sequencing was performed on sorted CD4+, CD8+, or CD8+CD57+ T cells (not recorded which) from PBMCs. The V and J genes are TRBV10-3 and TRBJ2-1, with TRBD1 as a weak D call on 6 bases. The CDR3 region has the sequence CAISRQDNEQFF. In nucleotides, the sequence is TGTGCCATCAGTCGACAGGACAATGAGCAGTTCTTC.